The 23 T cell receptor beta chains presented below share a single source sample, sequenced in a study of shared clonotypes between healthy human individuals. Naive CD8 cells lacked CD45RO, underwent positive selection for CCR7 and left out terminally differentiated effector memory CD45RA+ cells. Assay: immunoSEQ multiplex PCR; the TCRdb copy retains only in-frame clones and omits some. The table includes over 2 million clones, roughly 95% detected once. The sequenced sample was naive CD8+ T cells sorted from blood. Receptors originate from a man aged 18 to 30 in good health.

The V and J genes are TRBV7-6 and TRBJ2-2; TRBD2 agrees at 13 bases. The V and J ends lost 3 bases and 4 bases, in that order; junction bases with no gene match: 5. The CDR3 contains 17 residues. Germline V gives CDR1 SGHVS, CDR2 FNYEAQ. In DNA, the CDR3 is TGTGCCAGCAGCTTTGGACTAGCGGGAGACTTCACCGGGGAGCTGTTTTTT. Its translation: CASSFGLAGDFTGELFF.

The rearrangement links TRBV28 to TRBJ2-4; D is perhaps TRBD2 (6 bases). Trimming stripped 1 base from V and 7 bases from J, with 17 bases between. Germline CDR1 is MDHEN and CDR2 is SYDVKM. The CDR3 is made up of 16 amino acids. The CDR3: CASSLLAVSGVNIQYF. For the CDR3, the DNA is TGTGCCAGCAGTTTATTGGCGGTCTCGGGGGTTAACATTCAGTACTTC.

The rearrangement links TRBV30 to TRBJ2-1; D is undetermined. The V gene's germline CDR1 is GTSNPN and CDR2 SVGIG (reference sequence). Trimming removed 0 bases from V and 8 bases from J, with 8 bases in between. The CDR3 contains 12 residues. CDR3 protein: CAWSVQSDEQFF. The CDR3 DNA follows: TGTGCCTGGAGTGTACAGAGCGATGAGCAGTTCTTC. Full variable domain (remainder filled in from reference TRBV30 and TRBJ2-1): SQTIHQWPATLVQPVGSPLSLECTVEGTSNPNLYWYRQAAGRGLQLLFYSVGIGQISSEVPQNLSASRPQDRQFILSSKKLLLSDSGFYLCAWSVQSDEQFFGPGTRLTVL.

The V gene is TRBV5-8, the J gene TRBJ1-5; D not resolved. Between the trimmed V and J ends, which lost 6 bases and 4 bases, there was a span of 17 bases. Germline V gene lookup returns CDR1 SGHTS and CDR2 YDEGEE. The length of the CDR3 is 15 residues. The CDR3 spells CASKELQEGNQPQHF. Here the CDR3 DNA reads TGTGCCAGCAAGGAGCTCCAAGAGGGTAATCAGCCCCAGCATTTT.

The chain combines TRBV6-5 with TRBJ2-5; no firm D call. With the DNA end fitting TRBJ2-7 better, the J assignment may be wrong. Looked up from germline, CDR1 is MNHEY and CDR2 is SVGAGI. This CDR3 region has 14 residues. The CDR3 coding sequence is TGTGCCAGCAGTTACTCTTACCCTAGCTACGAGCAGTACTTC. Protein product: CASSYSYPSYEQYF.

The chain joins TRBV10-1 to TRBJ1-4; possible D gene TRBD1, 5 bases. Trimming stripped 0 bases from V and 7 bases from J, with 12 bases between. CDR3 length equals 15 residues. Germline V gene lookup returns CDR1 WNHNN and CDR2 SYGVQD (reference sequence). CDR3 sequence reads: CASSESWQGCEKLFF. CDR3 nucleotide sequence: TGCGCCAGCAGTGAGTCATGGCAGGGTTGTGAAAAACTGTTTTTT.

V and J are TRBV28 and TRBJ2-7; D remains unclear. CDR1 MDHEN and CDR2 SYDVKM come from the germline V gene. The CDR3 sequence is 13 residues long. Trimming pared 2 bases from V and 6 bases from J, leaving 11 bases between. CDR3 loop: CASSLGVVLEQYF. CDR3 bases: TGTGCCAGCAGTTTAGGTGTGGTTCTCGAGCAGTACTTC.

The chain uses TRBV2 and TRBJ2-7, with a possible D match to TRBD2 (6 bases). The CDR3 has 14 amino acids. Trimming shortened V by 7 bases and J by 4 bases, and 17 bases separated the two germline ends. CDR1 is SNHLY, CDR2 FYNNEI, per germline. CDR3 in DNA: TGTGCCAGCACGGTTCTGCCGGGGGAATACGAGCAGTACTTC. Translation gives CASTVLPGEYEQYF.

The V and J genes are TRBV7-9 and TRBJ2-1; TRBD1 matches 7 bases. Germline CDR1 and CDR2: SEHNR and FQNEAQ (reference sequence). The CDR3 is made up of 17 amino acids. J gave up 7 bases and V 5 bases, and 17 bases lay outside the gene matches. As DNA, the CDR3 is TGTGCCAGCAGCCCCAAAGACAGGGTCCGTTTATGGAATGAGCAGTTCTTC. Its translation: CASSPKDRVRLWNEQFF.

This clone occurred once. J is TRBJ2-5 and V is TRBV4-3, with D possibly TRBD2 on 5 matching bases. The CDR3 is made up of 15 amino acids. V gave up 3 bases and J gave up 2 bases, with 13 bases separating them. Germline V lookup: CDR1 LGHNA, CDR2 YSLEER. CDR3 sequence: CASSHHLDFQETQYF. DNA for the CDR3: TGCGCCAGCAGCCACCATTTGGACTTTCAAGAGACCCAGTACTTC.

The CDR3, as DNA: TGTGCCAGCAGTGGGACTGATCAGGTAGAAAACTCCTACGAGCAGTACTTC. Its protein product is CASSGTDQVENSYEQYF. The gene calls are TRBV27 and TRBJ2-7; TRBD2 might be the D (6 bases). The V end lost 5 bases, the J end lost 0 bases, and 20 bases lay between the germline ends. This CDR3 is 17 amino acids long. Germline CDR1 reads MNHEY; CDR2 reads SMNVEV (reference sequence).

The chain links TRBV9 to TRBJ1-1; no clear D gene. Germline CDR1 reads SGDLS; CDR2 reads YYNGEE. The CDR3 loop spans 15 amino acids. V shed 0 bases and J shed 1 base, with 10 bases lying between them. The CDR3 coding sequence is TGTGCCAGCAGCGTAGAAGGCAACTCGAACACTGAAGCTTTCTTT. Its protein is CASSVEGNSNTEAFF.

The genes are TRBV15 and TRBJ1-1; possible D gene TRBD1, 6 bases. CDR3 length: 13 residues. V lost 3 bases, J lost 6 bases, and 11 bases lay in between. CDR1 is LNHNV, CDR2 YYDKDF, per germline (reference sequence). The DNA of the CDR3 is TGTGCCACCAGCAGCGGGGGGCGACCTGAAGCTTTCTTT. It specifies CATSSGGRPEAFF.

The chain joins TRBV13 to TRBJ2-7; 9 nucleotides line up with TRBD2. CDR3 size: 14 residues. The germline V gene encodes CDR1 PRHDT and CDR2 FYEKMQ (reference sequence). The ends lost 5 bases at V and 2 bases at J; junction bases unmatched: 4. The CDR3: CASSPSGDTYEQYF. CDR3 nucleotides: TGTGCCAGCAGCCCTAGCGGGGACACCTACGAGCAGTACTTC.

The chain is built from TRBV7-8 and TRBJ1-1; 7 bases are a match to TRBD1. The V and J ends lost 3 bases and 4 bases, in that order; junction bases with no gene match: 5. The length of the CDR3 is 14 residues. The germline V gene encodes CDR1 SGHVS and CDR2 FQNEAQ. CDR3 DNA sequence: TGTGCCAGCAGCTTGACAGGGACCCCCACTGAAGCTTTCTTT. The encoded protein is CASSLTGTPTEAFF.

This chain connects TRBV4-1 to TRBJ1-2; TRBD1 aligns across 12 bases. Per the germline V gene, CDR1 is MGHRA and CDR2 is YSYEKL. Losses at the gene ends were 0 bases for V and 10 bases for J; bases not matched to a gene: 15. The CDR3 runs 18 residues. CDR3 in DNA: TGCGCCAGCAGCCAAGAAGTTGGGACAGGGGGCGCCGGGGGGACCTACACCTTC. As protein: CASSQEVGTGGAGGTYTF.

The V and J genes are TRBV4-2 and TRBJ2-3; D gene unclear. The CDR3 loop spans 13 amino acids. Trimming cost V 0 bases and J 1 base, with 2 bases left between them. Per germline, CDR1 LGHNA and CDR2 YNFKEQ. CDR3 in amino acids: CASSQEGTDTQYF. The DNA for the CDR3 is TGTGCCAGCAGCCAAGAGGGCACAGATACGCAGTATTTT.

This chain connects TRBV27 to TRBJ1-1; D uncertain. Trimming shortened V by 3 bases and J by 7 bases, and 9 bases separated the two germline ends. The CDR3 has 12 residues. Germline assignment: CDR1 MNHEY and CDR2 SMNVEV (reference sequence). CDR3 sequence: CASSFGGSEAFF. The CDR3 DNA reads as TGTGCCAGCAGTTTCGGAGGGAGTGAAGCTTTCTTT.

In nucleotides, the CDR3 is TGTGCCAGCAGTGAGTGCCCAAAATTCTGCTATGGCTACACCTTC. Its translation is CASSECPKFCYGYTF. The chain recombines TRBV25-1 with TRBJ1-2; D gene uncertain. The CDR3 covers 15 residues. V gave up 3 bases and J gave up 4 bases, with 15 bases separating them. Germline V gene sequence: CDR1 MGHDK, CDR2 SYGVNS.

This clone came up once. The identical CDR3 is also encoded by other nucleotide sequences in the sample. The V gene is TRBV7-9, the J gene TRBJ1-2, with a tentative D call TRBD1 (6 bases). The CDR3 loop spans 14 amino acids. From germline, CDR1 is SEHNR and CDR2 FQNEAQ (reference sequence). Trimming left V 1 base short and J 4 bases short, with 10 bases between. The CDR3 region is CASSLGGGGYGYTF. In nucleotides, the CDR3 is TGTGCCAGCAGCTTAGGAGGGGGAGGCTATGGCTACACCTTC.

This sequence joins TRBV9 and TRBJ2-1, with a weak D call TRBD2 (7 bases). The CDR3 spans 15 residues. V lost 7 bases to trimming and J lost 8 bases, with 22 bases between them. Germline CDR1 reads SGDLS; CDR2 reads YYNGEE. The CDR3 coding sequence is TGTGCCAGCTCCCCAAGGGGGGGAGGGTACGATGAGCAGTTCTTC. It codes for CASSPRGGGYDEQFF.

The rearrangement links TRBV9 to TRBJ2-2; no clear D gene. The CDR3 loop spans 13 amino acids. In germline, CDR1 is SGDLS, CDR2 YYNGEE. The V and J ends lost 0 bases and 7 bases respectively, with 7 bases between them. The CDR3 coding sequence is TGTGCCAGCAGCGTAGAGTCTGGCGGGGAGCTGTTTTTT. This gives the protein CASSVESGGELFF.

The chain uses TRBV7-8 and TRBJ1-5; 10 bases fit TRBD1. From germline, CDR1 is SGHVS and CDR2 FQNEAQ. The CDR3 has 15 amino acids. V lost 1 base, J lost 4 bases, and 1 base stayed unmatched. CDR3 region: CASSLEDRGNQPQHF. CDR3 nucleotide sequence: TGTGCCAGCAGCTTAGAGGACAGGGGGAATCAGCCCCAGCATTTT.